These T cell receptor beta chains were read from a single sample in a study of T-cell memory formation after mild COVID-19. TCRdb re-derived calls from the 5' RACE reads in MiXCR, one entry per CDR3 protein. The table lists tens of thousands of distinct CDR3 sequences, around 17% of them singletons. The sequenced sample was PBMCs or a T cell subset sorted from them (not recorded which). The receptors stem from an adult woman who had mild COVID-19 (a few samples of this study predate the infection). Cell type and time point are not known. Each CDR3 is given with its conserved first and last residue. The D gene is left open where the match is weak. Not all rows give a size; the values are once, few, many and, for expanded clones, a class.

CDR3aa	CDR3nt	d_gene	v_gene	j_gene	abundance
CAISELRLEEIYNEQFF	TGTGCCATCAGTGAGCTCAGACTAGAGGAGATATACAATGAGCAGTTCTTC	-	TRBV10-3	TRBJ2-1	-
CATSGRLAGRWETQYF	TGTGCCACCAGCGGAAGACTAGCGGGGCGGTGGGAGACCCAGTACTTC	TRBD2	TRBV15	TRBJ2-5	-
CSASGLAAQFF	TGCAGTGCTTCTGGACTAGCGGCGCAGTTCTTC	TRBD2	TRBV20-1	TRBJ2-1	few
CASSVVEGMETQYF	TGTGCCAGCAGCGTAGTTGAGGGGATGGAGACCCAGTACTTC	-	TRBV9	TRBJ2-5	few
CASSLADGGDEQFF	TGTGCCAGCAGCTTAGCGGACGGTGGGGATGAGCAGTTCTTC	-	TRBV7-6	TRBJ2-1	-
CSGQGINTEAFF	TGCAGCGGACAGGGAATAAACACTGAAGCTTTCTTT	TRBD1	TRBV29-1	TRBJ1-1	-
CASSLEFYGLNTEAFF	TGTGCCAGCAGTTTAGAGTTTTACGGGCTGAACACTGAAGCTTTCTTT	-	TRBV12-3/TRBV12-4	TRBJ1-1	few
CASSQVAGQGYTF	TGCGCCAGCAGCCAAGTGGCAGGGCAAGGCTACACCTTC	-	TRBV4-3	TRBJ1-2	-
CSVESPNEQFF	TGCAGCGTTGAGTCGCCCAATGAGCAGTTCTTC	-	TRBV29-1	TRBJ2-1	-
CASSRRGDMNTEAFF	TGTGCCAGCAGTCGCAGGGGAGACATGAACACTGAAGCTTTCTTT	-	TRBV12-3/TRBV12-4	TRBJ1-1	once
CSALYTGELFF	TGCAGTGCTTTATACACCGGGGAGCTGTTTTTT	-	TRBV20-1	TRBJ2-2	few
CASSSGPRLGETQYF	TGTGCTAGCAGCTCGGGGCCAAGGCTCGGAGAGACCCAGTACTTC	-	TRBV7-7	TRBJ2-5	-
CASGAGANKQFF	TGTGCCAGCGGGGCGGGGGCCAACAAGCAGTTCTTC	-	TRBV6-9	TRBJ2-1	-
CASSPEASGSFVHEQFF	TGTGCCAGCAGCCCGGAGGCTAGCGGGAGTTTCGTCCATGAGCAGTTCTTC	TRBD2	TRBV5-5	TRBJ2-1	-
CASSYSALTGDGYTF	TGTGCCAGCAGTTACTCAGCCCTGACAGGGGATGGCTACACCTTC	TRBD1	TRBV6-5	TRBJ1-2	-
CSARAGTEGYEQYF	TGCAGTGCGAGAGCCGGGACAGAGGGCTACGAGCAGTACTTC	TRBD1	TRBV20-1	TRBJ2-7	-
CASSDPGTGGNEQFF	TGTGCCAGCAGTGACCCCGGGACAGGGGGAAATGAGCAGTTCTTC	TRBD1	TRBV25-1	TRBJ2-1	-
CASSFSGSNEQFF	TGTGCCAGCAGCTTTAGCGGGAGCAATGAGCAGTTCTTC	TRBD2	TRBV7-9	TRBJ2-1	-
CASSLAVEPSTDTQYF	TGTGCCAGCAGCTTAGCAGTGGAGCCTAGCACAGATACGCAGTATTTT	-	TRBV7-9	TRBJ2-3	-